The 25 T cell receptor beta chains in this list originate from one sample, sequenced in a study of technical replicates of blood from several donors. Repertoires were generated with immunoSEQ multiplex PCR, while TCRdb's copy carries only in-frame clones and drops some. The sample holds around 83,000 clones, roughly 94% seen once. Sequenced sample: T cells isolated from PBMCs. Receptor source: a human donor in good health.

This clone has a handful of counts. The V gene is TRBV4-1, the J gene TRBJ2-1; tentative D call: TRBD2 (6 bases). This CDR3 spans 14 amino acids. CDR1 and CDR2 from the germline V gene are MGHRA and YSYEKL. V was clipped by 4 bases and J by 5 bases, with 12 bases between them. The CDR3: CASSPLTSNNEQFF. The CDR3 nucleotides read TGCGCCAGCAGCCCCCTGACTAGTAACAATGAGCAGTTCTTC.

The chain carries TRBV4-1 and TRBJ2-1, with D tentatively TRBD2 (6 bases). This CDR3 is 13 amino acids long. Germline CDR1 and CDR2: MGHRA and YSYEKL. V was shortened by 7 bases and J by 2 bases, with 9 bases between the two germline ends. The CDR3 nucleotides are TGCGCCAGCACAGCGGGCGCCTACAATGAGCAGTTCTTC. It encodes CASTAGAYNEQFF.

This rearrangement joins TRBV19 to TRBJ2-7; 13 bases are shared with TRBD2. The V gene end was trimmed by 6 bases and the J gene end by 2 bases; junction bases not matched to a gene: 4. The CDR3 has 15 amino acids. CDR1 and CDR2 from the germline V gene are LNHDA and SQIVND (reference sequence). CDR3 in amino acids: CASSTGLAGTYEQYF. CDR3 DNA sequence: TGTGCCAGTAGCACGGGACTAGCGGGAACCTACGAGCAGTACTTC.

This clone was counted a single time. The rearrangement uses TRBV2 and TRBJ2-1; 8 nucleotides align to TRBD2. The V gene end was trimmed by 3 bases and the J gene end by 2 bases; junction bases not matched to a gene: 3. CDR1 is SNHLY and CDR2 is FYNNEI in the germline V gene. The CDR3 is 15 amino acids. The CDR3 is CASSDSGKPYNEQFF. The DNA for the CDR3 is TGTGCCAGCAGTGATAGCGGGAAACCCTACAATGAGCAGTTCTTC.

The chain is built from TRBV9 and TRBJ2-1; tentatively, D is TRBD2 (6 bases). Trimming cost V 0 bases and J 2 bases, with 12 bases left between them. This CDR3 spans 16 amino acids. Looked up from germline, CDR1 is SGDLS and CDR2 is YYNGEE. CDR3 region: CASSVAGAGPYNEQFF. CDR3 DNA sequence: TGTGCCAGCAGCGTAGCTGGAGCGGGCCCCTACAATGAGCAGTTCTTC.

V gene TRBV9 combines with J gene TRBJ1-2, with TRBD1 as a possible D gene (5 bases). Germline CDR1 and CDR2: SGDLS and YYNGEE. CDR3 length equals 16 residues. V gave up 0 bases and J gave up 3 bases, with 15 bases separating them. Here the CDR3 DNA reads TGTGCCAGCAGCGTAGCTACGGGCAGGGAGGACTATGGCTACACCTTC. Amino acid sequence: CASSVATGREDYGYTF.

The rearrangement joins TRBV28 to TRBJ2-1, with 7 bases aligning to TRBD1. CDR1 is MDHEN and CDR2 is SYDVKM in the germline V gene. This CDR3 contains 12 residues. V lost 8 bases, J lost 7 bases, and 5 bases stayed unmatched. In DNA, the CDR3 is TGTGCCAGCGAGGGGGCGGCAAATGAGCAGTTCTTC. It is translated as CASEGAANEQFF.

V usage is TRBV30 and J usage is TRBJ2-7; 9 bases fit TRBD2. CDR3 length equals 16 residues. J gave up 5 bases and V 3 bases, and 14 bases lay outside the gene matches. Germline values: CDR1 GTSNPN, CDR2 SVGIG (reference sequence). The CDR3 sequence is CAWRVSRASGTNEQYF. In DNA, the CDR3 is TGTGCCTGGAGGGTGTCGAGGGCTAGCGGGACCAACGAGCAGTACTTC.

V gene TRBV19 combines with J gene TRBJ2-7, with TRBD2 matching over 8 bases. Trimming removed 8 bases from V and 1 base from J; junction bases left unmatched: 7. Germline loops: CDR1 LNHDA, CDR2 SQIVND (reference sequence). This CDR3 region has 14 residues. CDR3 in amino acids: CASSAGGVSYEQYF. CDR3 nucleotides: TGTGCCAGTTCGGCGGGAGGCGTTTCCTACGAGCAGTACTTC.

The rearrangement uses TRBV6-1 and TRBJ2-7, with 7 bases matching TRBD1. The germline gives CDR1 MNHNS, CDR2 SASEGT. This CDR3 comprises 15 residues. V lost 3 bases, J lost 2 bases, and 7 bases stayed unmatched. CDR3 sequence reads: CASSDGFDRAYEQYF. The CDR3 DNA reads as TGTGCCAGCAGTGATGGGTTTGACAGGGCCTACGAGCAGTACTTC.

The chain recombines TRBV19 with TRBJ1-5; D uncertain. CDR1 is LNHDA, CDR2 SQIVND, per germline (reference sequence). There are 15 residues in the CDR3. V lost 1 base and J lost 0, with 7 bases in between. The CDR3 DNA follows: TGTGCCAGTAGTATAGTAAATTATAGCAATCAGCCCCAGCATTTT. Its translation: CASSIVNYSNQPQHF.

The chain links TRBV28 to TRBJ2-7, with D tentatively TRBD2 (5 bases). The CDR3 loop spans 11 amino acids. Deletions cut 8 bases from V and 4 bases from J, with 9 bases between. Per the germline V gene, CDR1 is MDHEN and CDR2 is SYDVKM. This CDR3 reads CASGLPYEQYF. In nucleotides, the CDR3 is TGTGCCAGCGGACTCCCTTACGAGCAGTACTTC.

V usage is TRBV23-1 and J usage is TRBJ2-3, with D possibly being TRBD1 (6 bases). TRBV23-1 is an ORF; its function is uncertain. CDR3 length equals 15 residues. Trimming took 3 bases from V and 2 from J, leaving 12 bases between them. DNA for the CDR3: TGCGCCAGCAGTCACAGGGGTAACGACACAGATACGCAGTATTTT. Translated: CASSHRGNDTDTQYF.

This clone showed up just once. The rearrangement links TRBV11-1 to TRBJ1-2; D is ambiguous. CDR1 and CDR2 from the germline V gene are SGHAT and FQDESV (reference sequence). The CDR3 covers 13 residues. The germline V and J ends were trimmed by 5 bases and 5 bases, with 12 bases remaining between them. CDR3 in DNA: TGTGCCAGCAGCCCAACTCCCGAGTATGGCTACACCTTC. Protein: CASSPTPEYGYTF.

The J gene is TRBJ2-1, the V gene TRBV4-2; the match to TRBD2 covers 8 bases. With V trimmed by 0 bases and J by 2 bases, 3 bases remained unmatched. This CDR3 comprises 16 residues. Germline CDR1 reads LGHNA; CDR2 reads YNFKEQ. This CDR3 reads CASSQEGTRPYNEQFF. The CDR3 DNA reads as TGTGCCAGCAGCCAAGAAGGGACTAGACCCTACAATGAGCAGTTCTTC.

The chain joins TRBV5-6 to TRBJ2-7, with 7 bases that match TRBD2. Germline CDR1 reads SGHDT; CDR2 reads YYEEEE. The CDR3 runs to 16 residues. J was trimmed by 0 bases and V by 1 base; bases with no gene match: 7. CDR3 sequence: CASSLLAGATSYEQYF. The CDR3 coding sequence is TGTGCCAGCAGCTTGCTTGCGGGAGCCACCTCCTACGAGCAGTACTTC.

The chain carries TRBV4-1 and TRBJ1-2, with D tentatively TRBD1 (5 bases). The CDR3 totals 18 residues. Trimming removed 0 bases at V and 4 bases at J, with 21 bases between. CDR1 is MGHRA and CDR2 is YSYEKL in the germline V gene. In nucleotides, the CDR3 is TGCGCCAGCAGCCAAGACCTAGCTCGTGTAGGGAGGGGCTATGGCTACACCTTC. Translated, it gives CASSQDLARVGRGYGYTF.

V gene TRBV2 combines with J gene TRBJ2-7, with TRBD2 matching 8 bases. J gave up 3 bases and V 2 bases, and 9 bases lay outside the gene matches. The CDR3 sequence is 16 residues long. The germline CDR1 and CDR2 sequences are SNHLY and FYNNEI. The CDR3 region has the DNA TGTGCCAGCAGTGAATCTAGGGCTAGCGGGTACTACGAGCAGTACTTC. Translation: CASSESRASGYYEQYF.

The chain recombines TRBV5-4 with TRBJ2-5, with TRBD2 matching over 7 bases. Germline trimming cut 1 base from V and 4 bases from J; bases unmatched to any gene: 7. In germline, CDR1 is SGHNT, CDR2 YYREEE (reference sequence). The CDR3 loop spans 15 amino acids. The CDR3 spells CASSLWREQPETQYF. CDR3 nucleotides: TGTGCCAGCAGCTTGTGGCGGGAGCAGCCAGAGACCCAGTACTTC.

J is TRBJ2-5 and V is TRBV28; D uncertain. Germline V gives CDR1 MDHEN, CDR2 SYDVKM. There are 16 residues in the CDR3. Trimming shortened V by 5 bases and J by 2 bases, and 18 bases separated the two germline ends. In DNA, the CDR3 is TGTGCCAGCAGTGGATTACTCCCGGGTCCACAAGAGACCCAGTACTTC. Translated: CASSGLLPGPQETQYF.

In nucleotides, the CDR3 is TGTGCCAGCAGCTTTCGTTCTAACTATGGCTACACCTTC. Translating gives CASSFRSNYGYTF. This chain connects TRBV7-9 to TRBJ1-2, with no clear D. From germline, CDR1 is SEHNR and CDR2 FQNEAQ (reference sequence). The CDR3 has 13 amino acids. Trimming pared 3 bases from V and 0 bases from J, leaving 5 bases between. Full variable domain (rest looked up from reference TRBV7-9 and TRBJ1-2): DTGVSQNPRHKITKRGQNVTFRCDPISEHNRLYWYRQTLGQGPEFLTYFQNEAQLEKSRLLSDRFSAERPKGSFSTLEIQRTEQGDSAMYLCASSFRSNYGYTFGSGTRLTVV.

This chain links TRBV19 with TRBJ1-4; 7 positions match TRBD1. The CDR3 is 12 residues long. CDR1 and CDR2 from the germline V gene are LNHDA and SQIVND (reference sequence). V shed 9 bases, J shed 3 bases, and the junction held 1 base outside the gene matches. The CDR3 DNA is TGTGCCAGCCAGGGGGCTAATGAAAAACTGTTTTTT. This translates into CASQGANEKLFF. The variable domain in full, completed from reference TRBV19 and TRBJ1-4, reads DGGITQSPKYLFRKEGQNVTLSCEQNLNHDAMYWYRQDPGQGLRLIYYSQIVNDFQKGDIAEGYSVSREKKESFPLTVTSAQKNPTAFYLCASQGANEKLFFGSGTQLSVL.

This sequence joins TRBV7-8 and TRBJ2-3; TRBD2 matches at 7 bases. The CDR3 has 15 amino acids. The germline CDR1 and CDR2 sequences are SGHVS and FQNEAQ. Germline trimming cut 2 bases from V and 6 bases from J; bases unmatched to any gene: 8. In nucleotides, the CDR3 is TGTGCCAGCAGCTTATCATTCAGCGGGATCGATACGCAGTATTTT. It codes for CASSLSFSGIDTQYF.

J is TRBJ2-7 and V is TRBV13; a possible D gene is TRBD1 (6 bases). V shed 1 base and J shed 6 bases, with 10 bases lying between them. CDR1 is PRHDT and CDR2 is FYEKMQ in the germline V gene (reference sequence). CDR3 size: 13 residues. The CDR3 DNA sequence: TGTGCCAGCAGCTTAGAATCAGGGGTCGAGCAGTACTTC. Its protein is CASSLESGVEQYF.

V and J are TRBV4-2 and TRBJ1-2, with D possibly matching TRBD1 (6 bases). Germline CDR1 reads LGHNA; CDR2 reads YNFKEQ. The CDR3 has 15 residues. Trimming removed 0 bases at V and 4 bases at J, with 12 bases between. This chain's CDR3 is CASSQDRGQRYGYTF. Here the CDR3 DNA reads TGTGCCAGCAGCCAAGACAGGGGCCAGCGCTATGGCTACACCTTC.